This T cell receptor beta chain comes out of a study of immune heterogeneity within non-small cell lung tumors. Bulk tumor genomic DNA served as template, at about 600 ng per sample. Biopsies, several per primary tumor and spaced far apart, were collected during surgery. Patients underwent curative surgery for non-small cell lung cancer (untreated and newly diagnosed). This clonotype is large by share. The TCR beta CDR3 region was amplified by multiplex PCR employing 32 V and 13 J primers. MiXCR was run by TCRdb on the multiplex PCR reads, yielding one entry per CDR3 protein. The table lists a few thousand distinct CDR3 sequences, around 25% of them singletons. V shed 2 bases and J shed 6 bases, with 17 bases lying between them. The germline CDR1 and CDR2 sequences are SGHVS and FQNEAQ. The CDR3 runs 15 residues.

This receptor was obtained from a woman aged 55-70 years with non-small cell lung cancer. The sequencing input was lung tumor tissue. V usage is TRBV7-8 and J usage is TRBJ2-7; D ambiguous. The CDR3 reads CASSLIKDPISEQYF. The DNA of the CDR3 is TGTGCCAGCAGCTTAATAAAGGACCCCATTTCCGAGCAGTACTTC.